This TCR beta chain was sequenced during a study of post-analysis software for immune sequencing data. Notes on the study in general: Roughly five TRBV segments were more frequent in patients than controls; TRBV5-6, TRBV5-1 and TRBV20-1 belonged to this group.

Unique molecular identifiers featured in each of the TCR beta cDNA libraries. One entry per CDR3 protein results from TCRdb running MiXCR on the PCR reads. The sample lists 700,000 to 900,000 distinct CDR3 sequences, around 45% seen once, with approximately 4.4% in the top ten. In the case of this clonotype: Its antigen is still unknown.

CDR1 is LNHDA and CDR2 is SQIVND in the germline V gene (reference sequence). Trimming took 6 bases from V and 13 from J; bases not matched to a gene: 15. This CDR3 comprises 14 residues. The V gene is TRBV19, the J gene TRBJ2-4; 7 nucleotides align to TRBD1. What was sequenced was blood. The receptor comes from a girl between 5 and 17 years old with multiple sclerosis. The CDR3 sequence is CASRRQGSYNEQYF. For the CDR3, the DNA is TGTGCCAGTAGAAGACAGGGAAGTTACAATGAGCAGTACTTC.